This T cell receptor beta chain was found in a study of tumor and adjacent non-tumor tissue in lung cancer. About the research overall: There were approximately twelve adenocarcinoma, a couple of squamous cell carcinoma and 1 small cell lung cancer cases.

Three rounds of nested PCR, following a modified ARM-PCR protocol, produced the TCRbeta library. TCRdb reanalysed the multiplex PCR reads using MiXCR and keeps one entry per CDR3 protein. The data hold 120,000 to 150,000 distinct CDR3 sequences, with 60% to 70% observed a single time. The template was RNA from unsorted bulk tissue. On this clonotype: Antigen unknown.

The CDR3 extends over 15 amino acids. Trimming left V 1 base short and J 0 bases short, with 8 bases between. CDR1 SGHDT and CDR2 YYEEEE come from the germline V gene. Study-level findings and limits: Normal lung showed higher cumulative top 100 clone frequency than tumor. Tumor tissue had significantly higher TCR diversity than normal lung.

The sample was lung tumor tissue. The chain couples TRBV5-6 to TRBJ1-5; D is uncertain. The source is a man in his 60s with small cell lung cancer. The CDR3 nucleotides read TGTGCCAGCAGCTTGCTGCATGATAGCAATCAGCCCCAGCATTTT. Amino acids: CASSLLHDSNQPQHF.